The 30 T cell receptor beta chains given below trace back to one sample, sequenced in a study of CD8+ T cells in alopecia areata. The authors extracted RNA and reverse transcribed it into cDNA as the sequencing template. Sequenced by immunoSEQ multiplex PCR; TCRdb stores in-frame clones only, minus some. Listed for the sample are 20,000 or so clones, none seen a single time. On the basis of CD4, CD8alpha, NKG2D, NKG2ACE and other markers, pooled cutaneous lymph node cells were sorted. Sequencing input: CD8+ T cells sorted from a lymph node. These receptors all stem from a C3H/HeJ mouse with alopecia areata. For this strain, the MHC haplotype corresponds to H2-k.

With regard to this clone: Genes and germline are mouse. Read coverage stops 4 residues before the CDR3 terminus; the germline J gene supplies the remainder. V is TRBV1 and J is TRBJ2-2; a weak D match, TRBD2 (7 bases). Germline lookup yields CDR1 NSQYPW and CDR2 LRSPGD (reference sequence). The CDR3 has 16 amino acids. Between the trimmed V and J ends, which lost 4 bases and 3 bases, there was a span of 15 bases. The chain's CDR3 is CTCSGGALRDTGQLYF. The sequenced CDR3 bases are TGCACCTGCAGTGGGGGGGCGCTCAGGGACACCGGG.

With regard to this clone: The genes and germline here are from mouse. CDR3 bases read: TGCACCTGCAGTGCAGATGAGGGGGCAGGGGTGACCGGG. Translated: CTCSADEGAGVTG. The whole CDR3 protein is CTCSADEGAGVTGQLYF. The chain is built from TRBV1 and TRBJ2-2; weak D call: TRBD1 (7 bases). The observed sequence ends 4 residues before the CDR3 terminus, with the missing tail filled in from the germline J gene. V was shortened by 0 bases and J by 5 bases, with 16 bases between the two germline ends. This CDR3 is built from 17 residues. The V gene's germline CDR1 is NSQYPW and CDR2 LRSPGD (reference sequence).

This clone was seen a few times. Gene names refer to mouse genes. With the read ending 4 residues before the CDR3 end, the germline J gene is used to fill in that end. J is TRBJ2-2 and V is TRBV13-3, with D possibly matching TRBD1 (5 bases). V was trimmed by 5 bases and J by 0 bases, leaving 11 bases between them. The CDR3 is 15 residues long. The germline CDR1 and CDR2 sequences are NNHDY and SYVADS. Incomplete CDR3 DNA: TGTGCCAGCAGCCCCGGACAAGCAAACACCGGG. The encoded protein is CASSPGQANTG. From start to end, the CDR3 is CASSPGQANTGQLYF. Looking up the rest from reference TRBV13-3 and TRBJ2-2 gives the full variable domain: EAAVTQSPRSKVAVTGGKVTLSCHQTNNHDYMYWYRQDTGHGLRLIHYSYVADSTEKGDIPDGYKASRPSQENFSLILELASLSQTAVYFCASSPGQANTGQLYFGEGSKLTVL.

On this clone itself: Any gene name here is a mouse gene name. The read gets to within 4 residues of the CDR3 end, and the germline J gene fills in the rest. This chain links TRBV19 with TRBJ2-1, with TRBD2 identical over 8 bases. The CDR3 is 15 residues long. V lost 0 bases and J lost 3; bases outside the gene matches: 2. Germline CDR1 is FNHDT and CDR2 is SITEND (reference sequence). The CDR3 sequence is CASSIVLGGYAEQFF. The CDR3 bases that were read are TGTGCCAGCAGTATAGTCCTGGGGGGCTATGCT.

This clone has just a few counts. Mouse germline and gene names are used. The sequenced fragment ends 4 residues before the CDR3 boundary, so the rest is inferred from the germline J gene. V is TRBV5 and J is TRBJ2-3, with TRBD2 as a possible D gene (6 bases). This CDR3 has 14 amino acids. The germline V gene encodes CDR1 LGHNA and CDR2 YNLKQL (reference sequence). Trimming took off 4 bases at V and 0 bases at J, with 8 bases between the two ends. Incomplete CDR3 DNA: TGTGCCAGCAGCCGGGACTTTAGTGCAGAA. This translates into CASSRDFSAE. The whole CDR3 reads CASSRDFSAETLYF.

This clone was counted between two and nine times. Mouse gene names and germline throughout. The CDR3 extends 4 residues past the end of the read, so its final part is completed from the germline J gene. The rearrangement links TRBV19 to TRBJ1-4; weak D call: TRBD1 (6 bases). The CDR3 totals 15 residues. Germline lookup yields CDR1 FNHDT and CDR2 SITEND (reference sequence). The V and J ends lost 1 base and 4 bases respectively, with 11 bases between them. The CDR3: CASSIWGQINERLFF. The DNA read from the CDR3 is TGTGCCAGCAGTATATGGGGACAAATCAACGAA.

Concerning this clone: Gene names are the mouse ones. Coverage ceases 4 residues before the CDR3 finishes, and the germline J gene fills in the end. V and J are TRBV1 and TRBJ2-5; 8 bases agree with TRBD2. CDR1 and CDR2 from the germline V gene are NSQYPW and LRSPGD (reference sequence). The CDR3 is 16 amino acids. CDR3 bases read: TGCACCTGCAGTGCAGAGGGCTGGGGGGTCGGAGAC. As protein: CTCSAEGWGVGD. The whole CDR3 sequence reads CTCSAEGWGVGDTQYF.

This clone is labeled as medium-sized. The protein TCRdb lists differs from the translation of the DNA at residue 12; the protein given here is translated from the DNA itself. The genes are named according to mouse. The read finishes 3 residues shy of the CDR3 end, and the germline J gene is used to complete it. V and J are TRBV29 and TRBJ1-3; 7 nucleotides match TRBD1. The trim removed 0 bases at V and 2 bases at J, leaving 1 base unmatched. Per the germline V gene, CDR1 is MSHET and CDR2 is SYDVDS. This CDR3 contains 15 residues. The CDR3 reads CASSLSGGAGNTLYF. Incomplete CDR3 DNA: TGTGCTAGCAGTTTATCAGGGGGCGCTGGAAATACG.

This clone was counted only a few times. Mouse gene names and germline throughout. The missing CDR3 end, 4 residues past where the read stops, is filled in from the germline J gene. This chain connects TRBV13-3 to TRBJ2-5; D might be TRBD1 (5 bases). This CDR3 is built from 15 residues. Germline V lookup: CDR1 NNHDY, CDR2 SYVADS. The V and J ends lost 0 bases and 0 bases respectively, with 8 bases between them. The CDR3 bases that were read are TGTGCCAGCAGTGATGCCAGGGTTAACCAAGAC. Translation: CASSDARVNQD. The entire CDR3 sequence reads CASSDARVNQDTQYF.

This clone has at least ten counts. These gene names are mouse names. The CDR3 end is not reached by the read, which stops 4 residues before it; the germline J gene fills it in. This chain links TRBV12-1 with TRBJ2-3; TRBD1 matches at 10 bases. The junction had 6 bases not matched to a gene; V was cut back by 1 base and J by 0 bases. This CDR3 comprises 17 residues. Germline V lookup: CDR1 SGHSN, CDR2 HYEKVE. The CDR3 sequence: CASSLLDRGASAETLYF. CDR3 DNA, as far as it was read: TGTGCCAGCTCTCTTTTGGACAGGGGGGCTAGTGCAGAA. Variable domain in full (rest from reference TRBV12-1 and TRBJ2-3): DSGVVQSPRHIIKEKGGRSVLTCIPISGHSNVVWYQQTLGKELKFLIQHYEKVERDKGFLPSRFSVQQFDDYHSEMNMSALELEDSAMYFCASSLLDRGASAETLYFGSGTRLTVL.

This clone was seen only a few times. Germline and genes: mouse. The read comes to an end 4 residues before the CDR3 does, leaving the germline J gene to fill in the end. The chain joins TRBV14 to TRBJ2-3; 8 nucleotides align to TRBD2. This CDR3 is 14 amino acids long. V lost 5 bases and J lost 0; bases outside the gene matches: 2. CDR1 is SGHDT and CDR2 is FRDEAV in the germline V gene. The CDR3 region is CASRLGASAETLYF. The DNA read from the CDR3 is TGTGCCAGCAGACTGGGGGCTAGTGCAGAA.

This clone appeared a few times. Germline and genes: mouse. Read data end 4 residues before the CDR3 end; the end is taken from the germline J gene. The rearrangement uses TRBV19 and TRBJ2-3, with 8 bases matching TRBD1. The length of the CDR3 is 16 residues. V was pared by 1 base and J by 2 bases, with 6 bases of the junction left unmatched. CDR1 and CDR2 (germline): FNHDT, SITEND (reference sequence). The CDR3 here is CASSIPQGANAETLYF. CDR3 DNA (partial): TGTGCCAGCAGTATACCCCAGGGGGCAAATGCAGAA.

Ten or more counts support this clone. Mouse gene names and germline throughout. The CDR3 is CASSDQNSDYTF. CDR3 DNA, as far as it was read: TGTGCCAGCAGTGACCAAAACTCC. The chain employs TRBV13-1 and TRBJ1-2; no reliable D call. The read ends 4 residues before the CDR3 terminus; that terminus is restored from the germline J gene. Germline V gene lookup returns CDR1 NSHNY and CDR2 SYGAGN. The CDR3 contains 12 residues. V lost 2 bases to trimming and J lost 1 base, with 3 bases between them.

This clone was counted a few times. Genes here carry mouse names. Coverage ceases 4 residues before the CDR3 finishes, and the germline J gene fills in the end. The gene calls are TRBV13-2 and TRBJ1-4; D is ambiguous. Germline V gene lookup returns CDR1 NNHNN and CDR2 SYGAGS (reference sequence). The V and J ends lost 3 bases and 1 base respectively, with 4 bases between them. The CDR3 is 13 residues long. CDR3 region: CASGVYSNERLFF. CDR3 DNA (partial): TGTGCCAGCGGTGTGTATTCCAACGAA.

This clone has more than one count but fewer than ten. Mouse gene names and germline throughout. The CDR3 extends 4 residues past the end of the read, so its final part is completed from the germline J gene. The rearrangement joins TRBV13-3 to TRBJ2-1; 9 nucleotides agree with TRBD1. The CDR3 runs 15 residues. CDR1 and CDR2 (germline): NNHDY, SYVADS. The CDR3 bases that were read are TGTGCCAGCAGCGGTAACGACAGGGGGAGGGCT. Its translation: CASSGNDRGRA. In full, the CDR3 reads CASSGNDRGRAEQFF.

Comments on this clone: Genes here carry mouse names. Read sequence stops 4 residues before the CDR3 end, and the germline J gene provides the missing end. The gene calls are TRBV17 and TRBJ2-7; 8 bases agree with TRBD1. Germline V gene lookup returns CDR1 MNHDT and CDR2 YYDKIL. The CDR3 runs 12 residues. CDR3 residues: CASSNRGYEQYF. CDR3 DNA, as far as it was read: TGTGCTAGCAGTAACAGGGGGTAT.

Details on this clone: Each gene name is a mouse one. The read gets to within 4 residues of the CDR3 end, and the germline J gene fills in the rest. This rearrangement joins TRBV13-3 to TRBJ2-5; D is perhaps TRBD1 (6 bases). CDR1 and CDR2 from the germline V gene are NNHDY and SYVADS. The CDR3 has 13 residues. CDR3 DNA (partial): TGTGCCAGCAGTGATAGGGGGTGCGAC. This codes for CASSDRGCD. The full CDR3 protein reads CASSDRGCDTQYF.

For this clone: The genes and germline here are from mouse. The read stops 4 residues short of the end of the CDR3; the missing end is completed from the germline J gene. The chain carries TRBV13-1 and TRBJ2-1; 8 bases are a match to TRBD2. Germline values: CDR1 NSHNY, CDR2 SYGAGN. CDR3 size: 15 residues. V lost 2 bases and J lost 0; bases outside the gene matches: 1. The covered CDR3 bases are TGTGCCAGCAGTGACTGGGGGGATAACTATGCT. This sequence encodes CASSDWGDNYA. The entire CDR3 is CASSDWGDNYAEQFF.

This clone has ten or more counts. Genes and germline come from the mouse. The read gets to within 4 residues of the CDR3 end, and the germline J gene fills in the rest. The chain carries TRBV31 and TRBJ2-1, with D maybe TRBD2 (6 bases). Trimming took off 2 bases at V and 1 base at J, with 9 bases between the two ends. The CDR3 contains 14 residues. CDR1 and CDR2 (germline): GKSSPN, SITVG. The CDR3 sequence is CAWSGDSNYAEQFF. The covered CDR3 bases are TGTGCCTGGAGTGGGGACTCGAACTATGCT.

At least ten counts were recorded for this clone. Gene names refer to mouse genes. Coverage ceases 4 residues before the CDR3 finishes, and the germline J gene fills in the end. J is TRBJ1-4 and V is TRBV19; 8 nucleotides align to TRBD1. The CDR3 runs 12 residues. CDR1 is FNHDT and CDR2 is SITEND in the germline V gene (reference sequence). The covered CDR3 bases are TGTGCCAGCACAGGGGGCGCCGAA. Its translation is CASTGGAE. In full, the CDR3 reads CASTGGAERLFF.

Many counts were recorded for this clone. Gene names follow the mouse nomenclature. CDR3 DNA (partial): TGTGCCAGCAGGACTGGGGGTAGTGCAGAA. Translated: CASRTGGSAE. Given in full, the CDR3 is CASRTGGSAETLYF. The rearrangement links TRBV13-3 to TRBJ2-3; 9 positions agree with TRBD2. The read is 4 residues too short to cover the CDR3 end, so that end is filled in from the germline J gene. The CDR3 runs to 14 residues. Germline V CDR1 and CDR2: NNHDY, SYVADS. Trimming removed 5 bases from V and 0 bases from J; junction bases left unmatched: 1.

This clone came up many times. Germline and genes here are mouse. From the germline J gene comes the end of the CDR3, since the read stops 4 residues before it. The chain employs TRBV13-3 and TRBJ2-5, with 11 bases matching TRBD2. In germline, CDR1 is NNHDY, CDR2 SYVADS. CDR3 length: 14 residues. CDR3 protein: CASSDRDWGDTQYF. Incomplete CDR3 DNA: TGTGCCAGCAGTGACCGGGACTGGGGGGAC.

This clone was counted at least ten times. Gene names are the mouse ones. The DNA ends 4 residues before the CDR3 does, and the rest of the CDR3 is filled in from the germline J gene. V gene TRBV13-2 combines with J gene TRBJ2-1, with TRBD2 matching 9 bases. The length of the CDR3 is 16 residues. The germline V gene encodes CDR1 NNHNN and CDR2 SYGAGS (reference sequence). The V and J ends lost 2 bases and 0 bases, in that order; junction bases with no gene match: 3. CDR3 in amino acids: CASGEMTGGNYAEQFF. CDR3 DNA, as far as it was read: TGTGCCAGCGGTGAGATGACTGGGGGTAACTATGCT.

A note on this clone: Gene names and germline refer to mouse. From the germline J gene comes the end of the CDR3, since the read stops 4 residues before it. The chain recombines TRBV13-2 with TRBJ1-4; D is possibly TRBD1 (6 bases). This CDR3 is built from 15 residues. The germline V gene encodes CDR1 NNHNN and CDR2 SYGAGS (reference sequence). Between the trimmed V and J ends, which lost 0 bases and 4 bases, there was a span of 10 bases. This CDR3 is CASGDARDNNERLFF. Partial CDR3 DNA: TGTGCCAGCGGTGATGCGAGGGACAACAACGAA.

This clone was seen at least ten times. These gene names are mouse names. The read falls 4 residues short of the CDR3 end, and the missing part is taken from the germline J gene. The chain links TRBV13-3 to TRBJ2-7, with D possibly TRBD1 on 5 matching bases. The germline V gene encodes CDR1 NNHDY and CDR2 SYVADS. There are 11 residues in the CDR3. CDR3 sequence: CASSAGNEQYF. The covered CDR3 bases are TGTGCCAGCAGTGCAGGGAAT.

This clone is labeled as large. The listed genes are named as in mouse. Partial CDR3 DNA: TGTGCCAGCGCACTGGGGGGCACAAACACCGGG. Translation gives CASALGGTNTG. The CDR3 reads in full as CASALGGTNTGQLYF. The V gene is TRBV19, the J gene TRBJ2-2; 9 bases are a match to TRBD2. The read finishes 4 residues shy of the CDR3 end, and the germline J gene is used to complete it. Trimming cost V 7 bases and J 0 bases; bases outside gene matches: 4. CDR3 size: 15 residues. The germline gives CDR1 FNHDT, CDR2 SITEND (reference sequence). Combining the CDR3 with reference TRBV19 and TRBJ2-2 gives the whole variable domain GGIITQTPKFLIGQEGQKLTLKCQQNFNHDTMYWYRQDSGKGLRLIYYSITENDLQKGDLSEGYDASREKKSSFSLTVTSAQKNEMAVFLCASALGGTNTGQLYFGEGSKLTVL.

This clone was seen repeatedly, ten times or more. TCRdb's protein sequence differs at residue 10 from the translated DNA; the protein presented here follows the DNA. Any gene name here is a mouse gene name. The missing CDR3 end, 3 residues past where the read stops, is filled in from the germline J gene. The chain carries TRBV13-3 and TRBJ1-3; 8 bases map to TRBD1. V shed 7 bases and J 2 bases; nucleotides not matched to a gene: 2. Germline CDR1 and CDR2: NNHDY and SYVADS. This CDR3 has 13 residues. The CDR3 DNA, read in part, is TGTGCCAGCCAGGACAGGGCTGGAAATACG. Translating it yields CASQDRAGNT. The CDR3 as a whole reads CASQDRAGNTLYF.

This clone was counted between two and nine times. Mouse gene names and germline throughout. Read coverage stops 4 residues before the CDR3 terminus; the germline J gene supplies the remainder. The V gene is TRBV29, the J gene TRBJ2-2, with a possible D match to TRBD1 (6 bases). The germline V gene encodes CDR1 MSHET and CDR2 SYDVDS. With 6 bases removed from V and 4 bases from J, the gap between germline ends came to 9 bases. The CDR3 consists of 13 residues. The CDR3 sequence: CASRQGVTGQLYF. Incomplete CDR3 DNA: TGTGCTAGCAGACAGGGCGTCACCGGG.

A word on this clone: Mouse germline and gene names are used. The read stops 4 residues short of the end of the CDR3; the missing end is completed from the germline J gene. The genes are TRBV5 and TRBJ2-3; 7 bases agree with TRBD1. Germline V CDR1 and CDR2: LGHNA, YNLKQL (reference sequence). CDR3 size: 16 residues. The ends lost 0 bases at V and 0 bases at J; junction bases unmatched: 3. This CDR3 reads CASSQDDRVSAETLYF. CDR3 DNA (partial): TGTGCCAGCAGCCAAGATGACAGGGTGAGTGCAGAA.

A remark on this clone: The gene names given are mouse names. The observed sequence ends 4 residues before the CDR3 terminus, with the missing tail filled in from the germline J gene. The chain has TRBV1 and TRBJ2-4; perhaps TRBD2 as D (6 bases). Germline CDR1 is NSQYPW and CDR2 is LRSPGD (reference sequence). The CDR3 spans 13 residues. The sequenced part of the CDR3 DNA is TGCACCTGCAGTGCAGAGGGACTTAAC. Its protein is CTCSAEGLN. The entire CDR3 protein is CTCSAEGLNTLYF.